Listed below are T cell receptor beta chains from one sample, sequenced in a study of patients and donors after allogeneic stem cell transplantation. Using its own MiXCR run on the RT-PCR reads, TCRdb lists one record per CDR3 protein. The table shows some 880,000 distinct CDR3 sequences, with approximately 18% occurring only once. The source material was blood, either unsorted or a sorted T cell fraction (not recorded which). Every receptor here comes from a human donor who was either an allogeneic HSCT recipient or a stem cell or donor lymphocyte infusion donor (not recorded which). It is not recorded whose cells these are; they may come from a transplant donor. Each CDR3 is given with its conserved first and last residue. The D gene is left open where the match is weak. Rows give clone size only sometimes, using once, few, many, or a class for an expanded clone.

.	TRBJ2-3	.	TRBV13	CASSFPTTRSTDTQYF	TGTGCCAGCAGCTTCCCGACTACCCGTAGCACAGATACGCAGTATTTT
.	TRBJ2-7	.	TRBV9	CASSPVAYPYEQYF	TGTGCCAGCAGCCCGGTAGCATACCCCTACGAGCAGTACTTC
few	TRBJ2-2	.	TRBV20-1	CSARSEVGMNTGELFF	TGCAGTGCTAGATCGGAAGTCGGAATGAACACCGGGGAGCTGTTTTTT
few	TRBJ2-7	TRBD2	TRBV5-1	CASSLAGLAGGDEQYF	TGCGCCAGCAGCTTGGCCGGCTTGGCGGGGGGTGATGAGCAGTACTTC
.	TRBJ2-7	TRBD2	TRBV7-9	CASSRTSGRADFGEQYF	TGTGCCAGCAGCCGAACTAGCGGGAGGGCCGATTTTGGGGAGCAGTACTTC
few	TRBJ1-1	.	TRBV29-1	CSVSRGDLRATEAFF	TGCAGCGTGTCGCGGGGGGATTTAAGAGCCACTGAAGCTTTCTTT
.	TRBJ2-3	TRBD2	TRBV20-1	CSARDEALAGLDTQYF	TGCAGTGCTAGAGATGAGGCACTAGCGGGGTTGGATACGCAGTATTTT
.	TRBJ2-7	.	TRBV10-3	CAISEGGAIEQYF	TGTGCCATCAGTGAGGGCGGGGCTATCGAGCAGTACTTC
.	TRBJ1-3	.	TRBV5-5	CASSLPDPGNTIYF	TGTGCCAGCAGCTTGCCGGACCCTGGAAACACCATATATTTT
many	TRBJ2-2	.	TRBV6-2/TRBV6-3	CASSYSAPPNGQSNTGELFF	TGTGCCAGCAGTTACTCCGCCCCGCCCAATGGACAGTCGAACACCGGGGAGCTGTTTTTT
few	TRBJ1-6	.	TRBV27	CASSFLASPYNSPLHF	TGTGCCAGCAGTTTCTTGGCTAGTCCCTATAATTCACCCCTCCACTTT
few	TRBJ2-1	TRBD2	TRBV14	CASSHFAGGDSEQFF	TGTGCCAGCAGCCATTTTGCGGGAGGGGACAGTGAGCAGTTCTTC
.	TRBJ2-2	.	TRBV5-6	CASSQPPGTGELFF	TGTGCCAGCAGCCAACCTCCAGGCACCGGGGAGCTGTTTTTT
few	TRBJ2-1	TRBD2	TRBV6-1	CASSPFAAGGNEQFF	TGTGCCAGCAGCCCCTTCGCAGCGGGGGGGAATGAGCAGTTCTTC
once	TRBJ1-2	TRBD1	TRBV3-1	CASSPQGQGGGGYTF	TGTGCCAGCAGCCCCCAGGGGCAGGGGGGTGGCGGCTACACCTTC